The sample holds one count of the clone carrying this TCR beta chain. The record originates from a study of blood T cell repertoires in COVID-19. The overall study: Sites across the United States, Italy and Spain contributed samples from acute and convalescent COVID-19. PBMCs, B-cell-depleted T cells, or T cells provided the cDNA or gDNA that made up the material.

Trimming pared 4 bases from V and 0 bases from J, leaving 7 bases between. The germline CDR1 and CDR2 sequences are LNHDA and SQIVND (reference sequence). The CDR3 has 14 residues. The authors' processing: Amplification from reference gene primers served as the basis for estimated nucleated cell counts. The repertoire was sequenced with immunoSEQ multiplex PCR; TCRdb's copy has only in-frame clones and lacks some. V, J and clone size derive from that table, while D and trimming were established from the DNA sequence. The sample carries around 170,000 clones, roughly 87% recorded once. V gene TRBV19 combines with J gene TRBJ1-3; D might be TRBD1 (5 bases). The receptor was derived from a woman aged 40 to 49 with acute or convalescent COVID-19. Sequencing was done on a sample of peripheral blood. CDR3 coding DNA: TGTGCCAGTAGTAAGGGGCTCTCTGGAAACACCATATATTTT. This sequence encodes CASSKGLSGNTIYF.